This TCR beta chain was identified in a study of blood T cells in healthy people across ages. This clonotype was detected a few times. What it binds is unknown. Study observations and caveats: Percentage of naive T cells showed a strong correlation with TCR beta diversity.

A second roughly 6 to 11 cycle PCR used barcoded and J-beta primers. A template-switch adaptor with 12 random nucleotides tagged each cDNA molecule. TCRdb reprocessed the 5' RACE reads with MiXCR, giving one entry per CDR3 protein. The sample consists of around 1,600,000 distinct CDR3 sequences, around 40% of them appearing once. The CDR3 spans 19 residues. Germline CDR1 and CDR2: MNHNS and SASEGT. Trimming removed 5 bases from V and 0 bases from J, with 24 bases in between. The sequenced sample was blood. This sequence originates from a woman between 18 and 29 years old in good health. J is TRBJ2-3 and V is TRBV6-1; possible D gene TRBD1, 6 bases. CDR3 sequence: CASSPGEIREVHSTDTQYF. The CDR3 nucleotides read TGTGCCAGCAGTCCAGGGGAGATCCGCGAGGTCCATAGCACAGATACGCAGTATTTT.